The 3 T cell receptor beta chains below come from one sample, sequenced in a study of blood T cell repertoires in COVID-19. Method: immunoSEQ multiplex PCR; TCRdb's copy keeps in-frame clones and lacks some. The table records about 59,000 clones, around 81% of them present only once. Source material: peripheral blood. The receptors derive from a woman of 80 years or more with active or convalescent COVID-19.

The chain recombines TRBV9 with TRBJ2-1, with D perhaps TRBD2 (5 bases). This CDR3 has 15 residues. V lost 4 bases, J lost 5 bases, and 16 bases lay in between. Per germline, CDR1 SGDLS and CDR2 YYNGEE. The CDR3 DNA sequence: TGTGCCAGCAGCCCTACGGGTGGGAGCAACAATGAGCAGTTCTTC. Its translation: CASSPTGGSNNEQFF. The whole variable domain, remainder taken from reference TRBV9 and TRBJ2-1, is DSGVTQTPKHLITATGQRVTLRCSPRSGDLSVYWYQQSLDQGLQFLIQYYNGEERAKGNILERFSAQQFPDLHSELNLSSLELGDSALYFCASSPTGGSNNEQFFGPGTRLTVL.

This sequence joins TRBV11-3 and TRBJ2-7, with a possible D match to TRBD1 (5 bases). The CDR3 has 14 amino acids. The germline CDR1 and CDR2 sequences are SGHNT and YENEEA. Deletions cut 4 bases from V and 2 bases from J, with 12 bases between. The CDR3 spells CASSSTGNPYEQYF. CDR3 DNA sequence: TGTGCCAGCAGCTCAACAGGTAACCCCTACGAGCAGTACTTC.

This rearrangement joins TRBV7-8 to TRBJ2-7; TRBD1 agrees at 9 bases. In germline, CDR1 is SGHVS, CDR2 FQNEAQ. The CDR3 loop spans 16 amino acids. Trimming took 1 base from V and 0 from J; bases not matched to a gene: 4. CDR3 sequence: CASSLEGQGLSYEQYF. CDR3 coding DNA: TGTGCCAGCAGCTTAGAGGGACAGGGCCTCTCCTACGAGCAGTACTTC.